These 25 T cell receptor beta chains came from one sample sequenced in a study of T-cell memory formation after mild COVID-19. TCRdb ran MiXCR on the 5' RACE reads and lists one entry per CDR3 protein. This sample has about 130,000 distinct CDR3 sequences, with 15% to 20% found just once. The sample taken for sequencing was PBMCs or a T cell subset sorted from them (not recorded which). All receptors come from a man aged 18-30 years who had mild COVID-19 (a few samples of this study predate the infection). Cell type and time point are not known.

This clonotype was seen a few times. The rearrangement uses TRBV2 and TRBJ2-5, with 8 bases identical to TRBD1. The germline V gene has CDR1 SNHLY and CDR2 FYNNEI. Trimming removed 8 bases from V and 4 bases from J; junction bases left unmatched: 9. This CDR3 region has 14 residues. The CDR3 DNA is TGTGCCAGCTGCTCACAGGGGGTGGGAGAGACCCAGTACTTC. Its translation: CASCSQGVGETQYF. Full variable domain (rest looked up from reference TRBV2 and TRBJ2-5): EPEVTQTPSHQVTQMGQEVILRCVPISNHLYFYWYRQILGQKVEFLVSFYNNEISEKSEIFDDQFSVERPDGSNFTLKIRSTKLEDSAMYFCASCSQGVGETQYFGPGTRLLVL.

This clonotype was counted only a few times. This sequence joins TRBV5-1 and TRBJ2-3; TRBD2 matches 9 bases. V lost 0 bases and J lost 4; bases outside the gene matches: 12. Germline V lookup: CDR1 SGHRS, CDR2 YFSETQ. The CDR3 runs 18 residues. The CDR3, as DNA: TGCGCCAGCAGCTTGGATCCCCCTAGCGGGGTAGGGGCAGATACGCAGTATTTT. This sequence encodes CASSLDPPSGVGADTQYF.

The chain couples TRBV24-1 to TRBJ2-2; tentative D call: TRBD1 (5 bases). The germline V and J ends were trimmed by 3 bases and 1 base, with 14 bases remaining between them. The CDR3 covers 17 residues. CDR1 is KGHDR, CDR2 SFDVKD, per germline. The CDR3 reads CATSDQNLTGNTGELFF. The CDR3 DNA reads as TGTGCCACCAGTGATCAAAATTTAACAGGGAACACCGGGGAGCTGTTTTTT.

The J gene is TRBJ1-4, the V gene TRBV6-6; D is undetermined. The CDR3 runs to 16 residues. In germline, CDR1 is MNHNY, CDR2 SVGAGI (reference sequence). Trimming shortened V by 2 bases and J by 4 bases, and 14 bases separated the two germline ends. The CDR3 nucleotides read TGTGCCAGCAGTTACCTCCCAGGAGGCGGTAATGAAAAACTGTTTTTT. Residues: CASSYLPGGGNEKLFF.

This rearrangement joins TRBV28 to TRBJ2-3, with a possible D match to TRBD2 (6 bases). This CDR3 spans 15 amino acids. Germline-derived CDR1 and CDR2 are MDHEN and SYDVKM. V lost 3 bases, J lost 9 bases, and 19 bases lay in between. CDR3 nucleotide sequence: TGTGCCAGCAGTTTTTGGGACTCCCCCTGGAGGACGCAGTATTTT. It is translated as CASSFWDSPWRTQYF.

The chain is built from TRBV4-3 and TRBJ1-3; D call uncertain. Per the germline V gene, CDR1 is LGHNA and CDR2 is YSLEER. The CDR3 covers 16 residues. Between the trimmed V and J ends, which lost 3 bases and 0 bases, there was a span of 12 bases. As DNA, the CDR3 is TGCGCCAGCAGCCACCTCGACGGCTACTCTGGAAACACCATATATTTT. Translation: CASSHLDGYSGNTIYF.

This clonotype was detected only a few times. The rearrangement links TRBV6-5 to TRBJ1-2; 10 bases map to TRBD1. The CDR3 is made up of 15 amino acids. V lost 6 bases and J lost 4; bases outside the gene matches: 8. Germline-derived CDR1 and CDR2 are MNHEY and SVGAGI. CDR3 protein: CASSLGGTGVYGYTF. CDR3 DNA: TGTGCCAGCAGCCTCGGGGGGACAGGGGTCTATGGCTACACCTTC.

This clonotype has at least ten counts. The chain links TRBV6-5 to TRBJ2-7; 9 nucleotides align to TRBD2. V dropped 7 bases and J dropped 0; count of bases not matched to a gene: 4. The CDR3 length is 14 residues. The V gene's germline CDR1 is MNHEY and CDR2 SVGAGI. CDR3 nucleotide sequence: TGTGCCAGCACTAGCGGGGTAAACTCCTACGAGCAGTACTTC. Translated, it gives CASTSGVNSYEQYF.

V is TRBV7-9 and J is TRBJ1-1; perhaps TRBD1 as D (6 bases). This CDR3 spans 14 amino acids. V was clipped by 3 bases and J by 5 bases, with 13 bases between them. Germline lookup yields CDR1 SEHNR and CDR2 FQNEAQ (reference sequence). CDR3 coding DNA: TGTGCCAGCAGCTTCCAGGGGCGAACGACTGAAGCTTTCTTT. Protein product: CASSFQGRTTEAFF.

The chain links TRBV28 to TRBJ2-2; no definite D call. V gave up 2 bases and J gave up 3 bases, with 10 bases separating them. The germline CDR1 and CDR2 sequences are MDHEN and SYDVKM. This CDR3 has 15 residues. The CDR3 nucleotides read TGTGCCAGCAGTTTAGCCGGTAGCTACACCGGGGAGCTGTTTTTT. Translating gives CASSLAGSYTGELFF.

This clonotype was detected a few times. The V call is TRBV19, the J call TRBJ1-2; D might be TRBD1 (5 bases). The CDR3 is made up of 14 amino acids. The germline V gene encodes CDR1 LNHDA and CDR2 SQIVND (reference sequence). V gave up 5 bases and J gave up 0 bases, with 10 bases separating them. CDR3 sequence: CASSRAGANYGYTF. As DNA, the CDR3 is TGTGCCAGTAGTCGCGCGGGGGCTAACTATGGCTACACCTTC.

The chain has TRBV29-1 and TRBJ2-6; D ambiguous. The CDR3 length is 14 residues. CDR1 is SQVTM and CDR2 is ANQGSEA in the germline V gene. The V end was cut by 0 bases, the J end by 0 bases, with 3 bases between. The CDR3: CSVEDVSGANVLTF. Here the CDR3 DNA reads TGCAGCGTTGAAGATGTCTCTGGGGCCAACGTCCTGACTTTC.

This clonotype has more than one count but fewer than ten. This chain links TRBV4-3 with TRBJ2-3, with D tentatively TRBD1 (6 bases). Trimming took off 4 bases at V and 0 bases at J, with 11 bases between the two ends. The length of the CDR3 is 15 residues. CDR1 is LGHNA and CDR2 is YSLEER in the germline V gene. CDR3: CASSPTGPSTDTQYF. In nucleotides, the CDR3 is TGCGCCAGCAGCCCGACAGGTCCCAGCACAGATACGCAGTATTTT.

The chain employs TRBV6-5 and TRBJ1-6; a possible D gene is TRBD1 (5 bases). The germline V and J ends were trimmed by 2 bases and 9 bases, with 11 bases remaining between them. CDR1 and CDR2 from the germline V gene are MNHEY and SVGAGI. The CDR3 length is 14 residues. CDR3 bases: TGTGCCAGCAGTTACGCAGGGAACGGTTCACCCCTCCACTTT. Its translation: CASSYAGNGSPLHF.

This clonotype was detected a few times. The J gene is TRBJ2-3, the V gene TRBV5-1; the D gene is possibly TRBD2 (6 bases). This CDR3 contains 15 residues. Germline V gene sequence: CDR1 SGHRS, CDR2 YFSETQ. V lost 5 bases to trimming and J lost 2 bases, with 15 bases between them. The CDR3 sequence is CASREGVGSTDTQYF. In nucleotides, the CDR3 is TGCGCCAGCAGGGAGGGCGTCGGATCCACAGATACGCAGTATTTT.

This chain connects TRBV7-9 to TRBJ2-5; 12 bases agree with TRBD2. Trimming took 6 bases from V and 5 from J; bases not matched to a gene: 7. Germline-derived CDR1 and CDR2 are SEHNR and FQNEAQ (reference sequence). The CDR3 is 15 residues long. CDR3 nucleotides: TGTGCCAGCAGTCAGACTAGCGGGGGATTCGAGACCCAGTACTTC. Translation: CASSQTSGGFETQYF. Using reference TRBV7-9 and TRBJ2-5 for the parts outside the CDR3, the full variable domain is DTGVSQNPRHKITKRGQNVTFRCDPISEHNRLYWYRQTLGQGPEFLTYFQNEAQLEKSRLLSDRFSAERPKGSFSTLEIQRTEQGDSAMYLCASSQTSGGFETQYFGPGTRLLVL.

The rearrangement uses TRBV5-1 and TRBJ1-5, with D possibly being TRBD1 (6 bases). CDR3 length: 15 amino acids. The V end was cut by 5 bases, the J end by 5 bases, with 17 bases between. Germline V lookup: CDR1 SGHRS, CDR2 YFSETQ. The CDR3 nucleotides are TGCGCCAGCAGTCCCAGGGGCGGGGGCTATCAGCCCCAGCATTTT. Translating gives CASSPRGGGYQPQHF.

In its sample, this clonotype was seen a few times. V and J are TRBV5-1 and TRBJ2-3; D is unresolved. With 3 bases removed from V and 2 bases from J, the gap between germline ends came to 4 bases. The CDR3 runs 12 residues. CDR1 SGHRS and CDR2 YFSETQ come from the germline V gene. The CDR3 DNA is TGCGCCAGCAGCTGGACCACAGATACGCAGTATTTT. Translated: CASSWTTDTQYF.

The chain employs TRBV5-1 and TRBJ2-3; possibly TRBD2 for D (5 bases). The CDR3 sequence is 15 residues long. V lost 4 bases, J lost 4 bases, and 16 bases lay in between. Germline V gives CDR1 SGHRS, CDR2 YFSETQ. For the CDR3, the DNA is TGCGCCAGCAGCGGGATACTAGAGGGCGCAGATACGCAGTATTTT. It is translated as CASSGILEGADTQYF. Complete variable domain (other parts from reference TRBV5-1 and TRBJ2-3): KAGVTQTPRYLIKTRGQQVTLSCSPISGHRSVSWYQQTPGQGLQFLFEYFSETQRNKGNFPGRFSGRQFSNSRSEMNVSTLELGDSALYLCASSGILEGADTQYFGPGTRLTVL.

The chain has TRBV9 and TRBJ2-3; unclear D gene. The CDR3 spans 14 residues. The germline CDR1 and CDR2 sequences are SGDLS and YYNGEE. V was pared by 6 bases and J by 4 bases, with 15 bases between. The CDR3 protein is CASTHRATADTQYF. CDR3 coding DNA: TGTGCCAGCACCCACCGGGCTACCGCAGATACGCAGTATTTT.

The chain employs TRBV5-1 and TRBJ2-6; D gene unclear. Trimming left V 2 bases short and J 3 bases short, with 3 bases between. Germline-derived CDR1 and CDR2 are SGHRS and YFSETQ. The CDR3 loop spans 13 amino acids. The CDR3 DNA is TGCGCCAGCAGCTTCGATGGGGCCAACGTCCTGACTTTC. This gives the protein CASSFDGANVLTF.

The chain uses TRBV12-3 or TRBV12-4 and TRBJ2-5; maybe TRBD2 (7 bases). V lost 3 bases and J lost 1, with 12 bases in between. This CDR3 has 15 amino acids. In DNA, the CDR3 is TGTGCCAGCAGTTTGTGGGGGGGGGCCCAAGAGACCCAGTACTTC. This codes for CASSLWGGAQETQYF.

The chain has TRBV5-1 and TRBJ1-4; no reliable D call. The CDR3 is 17 amino acids. Germline V gene data show CDR1 as SGHRS and CDR2 as YFSETQ. The V and J ends lost 0 bases and 0 bases respectively, with 12 bases between them. The CDR3 here is CASSLGRTPATNEKLFF. The CDR3 region has the DNA TGCGCCAGCAGCTTGGGCCGGACCCCTGCAACTAATGAAAAACTGTTTTTT.

The chain links TRBV7-2 to TRBJ1-2, with D maybe TRBD1 (5 bases). V dropped 1 base and J dropped 4 bases, with 13 bases sitting between them. Germline CDR1 is SGHTA and CDR2 is FQGNSA. The CDR3 runs 15 residues. The CDR3 sequence is CASSLGGARTYGYTF. The CDR3, as DNA: TGTGCCAGCAGCTTAGGTGGGGCACGGACCTATGGCTACACCTTC.

The table lists this clonotype with a few counts. The J gene is TRBJ2-5, the V gene TRBV12-3 or TRBV12-4; D gene unclear. The V gene lost 0 bases and the J gene lost 5 bases, with 7 bases spanning the gap. This CDR3 is built from 13 residues. In nucleotides, the CDR3 is TGTGCCAGCAGTTTAGCCCCCTTGGAGACCCAGTACTTC. Encoded protein: CASSLAPLETQYF.